One T cell receptor beta chain is described in this entry. Its antigen is not identified. Trimming took 5 bases from V and 2 from J, leaving 15 bases between them. The CDR3 totals 15 residues. Germline V gene sequence: CDR1 SGHTA, CDR2 FQGNSA. These data originate in a study of T-cell memory formation after mild COVID-19. Study summary: Clustering of TCRs was largely donor specific.

General study points: Cross-reactive memory appears to have joined, as suggested by some responding clones showing up in pre-infection memory.

5'RACE primed at constant segments yielded TCR alpha and TCR beta cDNA libraries bearing sample barcodes and UMIs. One entry per CDR3 protein, called by TCRdb with MiXCR from the 5' RACE reads. The sample consists of 400,000 to 550,000 distinct CDR3 sequences, about 23% of them appearing once. V is TRBV7-2 and J is TRBJ2-5; the D call may be TRBD1 or TRBD2 (6 bases each). This clonotype was sampled from an adult woman who had mild COVID-19 (a few samples of this study predate the infection). Cell type and time point are not known. The sequencing input was PBMCs or a T cell subset sorted from them (not recorded which). CDR3 in amino acids: CASSPQGGGQETQYF. The CDR3, as DNA: TGTGCCAGCAGCCCCCAAGGAGGGGGGCAAGAGACCCAGTACTTC.